This T cell receptor beta chain appears in the sequencing data of a study of metastatic and nonmetastatic thyroid tumors. Study context: Malignant and benign thyroid patients had repertoires compared in peripheral blood and tumor or nodule tissue.

Every patient underwent thyroid surgery untreated. As handled by the study authors: A distant-metastasis classifier for papillary thyroid cancer was built using CDR3 differences across clinicopathological groups. MiXCR was used by TCRdb to re-call the PCR reads. It is TCRdb's table, rather than the study itself, that gives the V and J calls and clone size. The data hold approximately 58,000 clones, with 20% to 25% observed a single time. Germline-derived CDR1 and CDR2 are SGHNT and YYREEE (reference sequence). The CDR3 covers 13 residues. Losses at the gene ends were 7 bases for V and 8 bases for J; bases not matched to a gene: 9. Many counts were recorded for this clone. The antigen remains undetermined. Study outcomes and limitations: In both blood and tumor samples, TCR beta diversity was reported significantly higher for malignant than benign nodules.

This TCR was recovered from a female donor with papillary thyroid cancer or a benign thyroid nodule (not recorded which). Some clones in this sample may be carry-over from other donors' samples. The source material was blood. The V call is TRBV5-4, the J call TRBJ2-1, with TRBD1 identical over 7 bases. The CDR3: CASVHRGSHEQFF. The CDR3 DNA reads as TGTGCCAGCGTCCACAGGGGTTCCCATGAGCAGTTCTTC.